This T cell receptor (beta chain) emerged from a study of blood T cell repertoires in COVID-19. The wider study: In each case, the material was cDNA or gDNA derived from T cells, B-cell-depleted T cells, or PBMCs.

Original handling: From reference gene primer amplification, estimates of nucleated cell counts were derived. The table came from immunoSEQ multiplex PCR; TCRdb's copy has only in-frame clones and leaves some out. The D gene and trimming were derived from the DNA, and the V and J assignments and clone size from that table. The profile shows 200,000 to 300,000 clones, around 90% of them singletons. Germline assignment: CDR1 SGHDT and CDR2 YYEEEE. Trimming at V came to 4 bases and at J to 5 bases, leaving 11 bases not matched to a gene. The CDR3 totals 16 residues. The chain combines TRBV5-6 with TRBJ2-1; TRBD1 agrees at 8 bases. This receptor was obtained from a woman aged 55-75 years with COVID-19, enrolled during active disease. What was sequenced was peripheral blood. The CDR3 spells CASSLGWDRPNNEQFF. Written as DNA, the CDR3 is TGTGCCAGCAGCCTTGGGTGGGACAGGCCTAACAATGAGCAGTTCTTC.